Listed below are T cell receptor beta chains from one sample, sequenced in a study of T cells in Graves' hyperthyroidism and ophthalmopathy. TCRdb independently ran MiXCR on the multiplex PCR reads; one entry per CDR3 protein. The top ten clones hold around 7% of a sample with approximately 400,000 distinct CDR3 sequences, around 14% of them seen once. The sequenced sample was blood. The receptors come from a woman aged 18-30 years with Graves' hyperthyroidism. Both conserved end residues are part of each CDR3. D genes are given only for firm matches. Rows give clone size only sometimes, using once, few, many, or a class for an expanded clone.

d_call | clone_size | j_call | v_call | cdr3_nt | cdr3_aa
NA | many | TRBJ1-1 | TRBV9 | TGTGCCAGCAGCGTACTGGAGGGGAGCACTGAAGCTTTCTTT | CASSVLEGSTEAFF
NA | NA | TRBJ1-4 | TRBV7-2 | TGTGCCAGCAGCTTGCCTAGGACTACTAATGAAAAACTGTTTTTT | CASSLPRTTNEKLFF
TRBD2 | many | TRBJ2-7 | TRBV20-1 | TGCAGTGCTTCGGGGGGTAGGTGGTCCGAGCAGTACTTC | CSASGGRWSEQYF
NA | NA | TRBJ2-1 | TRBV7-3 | TGTGCCAGCAGCTTAAACAGCCAGGTCCAGTTCTTC | CASSLNSQVQFF
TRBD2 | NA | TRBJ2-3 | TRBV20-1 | TGCAGTGTCTCTAGCGGGAGAACAGATACGCAGTATTTT | CSVSSGRTDTQYF
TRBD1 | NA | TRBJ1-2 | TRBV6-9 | TGTGCCAGCAGTTATCTGGACAGGTCCTATGGCTACACCTTC | CASSYLDRSYGYTF
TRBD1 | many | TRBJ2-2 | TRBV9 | TGTGCCAGCAGCTCGACAGGGATGAACACCGGGGAGCTGTTTTTT | CASSSTGMNTGELFF
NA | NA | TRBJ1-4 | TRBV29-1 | TGCAGCGCCCGGGATCCGATCAATGAAAAACTGTTTTTT | CSARDPINEKLFF
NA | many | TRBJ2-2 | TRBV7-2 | TGTGCCAGCAGCTTTAGAATCGACGGGGTTGGCGGGGAGCTGTTTTTT | CASSFRIDGVGGELFF
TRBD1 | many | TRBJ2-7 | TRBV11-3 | TGTGCCAGCACCTTCCGACAGGGGGAGGAGCAGTACTTC | CASTFRQGEEQYF
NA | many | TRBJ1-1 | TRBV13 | TGTGCCAGCAGCATGGGACGGCCGAACACTGAAGCTTTCTTT | CASSMGRPNTEAFF
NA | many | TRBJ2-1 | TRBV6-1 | TGTGCCAGCAGTAGACCTCCGGGGCTAGGGGACAATGAGCAGTTCTTC | CASSRPPGLGDNEQFF
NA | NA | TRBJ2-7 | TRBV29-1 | TGCAGCGTTATCATGAGTACGAAGCAGTACTTC | CSVIMSTKQYF
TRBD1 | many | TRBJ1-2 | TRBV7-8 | TGTGCCAGCAGCTTAGTCTCAGGGGGCGCGTATGGCTACACCTTC | CASSLVSGGAYGYTF
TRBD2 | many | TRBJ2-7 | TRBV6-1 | TGTGCCAGCAGTTATAGGCTAGCGGGAAATTACGAGCAGTACTTC | CASSYRLAGNYEQYF
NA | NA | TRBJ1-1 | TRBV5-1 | TGCGCCAGCAGCCCAGGACAGCCAGGGGCGAACACTGAAGCTTTCTTT | CASSPGQPGANTEAFF
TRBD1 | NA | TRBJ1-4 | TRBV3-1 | TGTGCCAGCAGCCAAGATGAGGGGGCGAGGGAAAAACTGTTTTTT | CASSQDEGAREKLFF
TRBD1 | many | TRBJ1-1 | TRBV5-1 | TGCGCCAGCAGCCGTAGACAGGGTAACATGAACACTGAAGCTTTCTTT | CASSRRQGNMNTEAFF
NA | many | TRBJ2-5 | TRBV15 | TGTGCCACCAGCCCCCCGGAGGATGTACTCCAAGAGACCCAGTACTTC | CATSPPEDVLQETQYF
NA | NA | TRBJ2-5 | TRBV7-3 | TGTGCCAGCAGCGAAGGAGGGGGAGTCAGTGAGACCCAGTACTTC | CASSEGGGVSETQYF
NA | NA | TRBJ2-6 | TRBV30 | TGTGCCTGGAGCCGAGACACTGGGGCCAACGTCCTGACTTTC | CAWSRDTGANVLTF
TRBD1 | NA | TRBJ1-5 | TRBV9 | TGTGCCAGCAGCGTAGACCGGGACAGGGGATCGGAGCAGCCCCAGCATTTT | CASSVDRDRGSEQPQHF
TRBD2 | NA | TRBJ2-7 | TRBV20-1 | TGCAGTGCTAGAGCGAGGAGCGGGACTAACGAGCAGTACTTC | CSARARSGTNEQYF
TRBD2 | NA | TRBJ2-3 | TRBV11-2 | TGTGCCAGCAGCTTAGTAGCGGGCCCCACAGATACGCAGTATTTT | CASSLVAGPTDTQYF
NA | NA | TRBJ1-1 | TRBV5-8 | TGTGCCAGCAGCAGGGAGGGACGGTGGGACACTGAAGCTTTCTTT | CASSREGRWDTEAFF
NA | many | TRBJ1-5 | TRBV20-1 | TGCAGTGCTAGTCCCGGGGGGTATAATCAGCCCCAGCATTTT | CSASPGGYNQPQHF
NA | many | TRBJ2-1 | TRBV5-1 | TGCGCCAGCGAGGGGGCGGGGGCGCAGTTCTTC | CASEGAGAQFF
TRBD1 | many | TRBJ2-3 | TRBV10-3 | TGTGCCATCAGTGCTCAGACAGGGGGCACAGATACGCAGTATTTT | CAISAQTGGTDTQYF
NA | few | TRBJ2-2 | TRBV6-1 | TGTGCCAGCAGTGGTGCAGGGACCCACACCGGGGAGCTGTTTTTT | CASSGAGTHTGELFF
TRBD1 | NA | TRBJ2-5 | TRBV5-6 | TGTGCCAGCAGCTTTTCAGGGGGATCGTACCAAGAGACCCAGTACTTC | CASSFSGGSYQETQYF
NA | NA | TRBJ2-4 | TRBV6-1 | TGTGCCAGCAGTGAAAGCCCACTAGCCAAAAACATTCAGTACTTC | CASSESPLAKNIQYF
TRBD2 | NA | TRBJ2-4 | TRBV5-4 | TGTGCCAGCAGCTTGGGAATAGCGGGAGCGGCCAAAAACATTCAGTACTTC | CASSLGIAGAAKNIQYF
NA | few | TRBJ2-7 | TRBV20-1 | TGCAGTGCTATGGCAGGAACCTACGAGCAGTACTTC | CSAMAGTYEQYF
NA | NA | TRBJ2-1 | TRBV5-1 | TGTGCCAGCAGTCTCCTCATCATTTCTGATGAGCAGTTCTTC | CASSLLIISDEQFF
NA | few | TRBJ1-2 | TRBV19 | TGTGCCAGTAGGACCGCGACAGCTAACTATGGCTACACCTTC | CASRTATANYGYTF
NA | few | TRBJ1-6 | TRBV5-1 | TGCGCCAGCAGGCAGGACTCTTATTCACCCCTCCACTTT | CASRQDSYSPLHF
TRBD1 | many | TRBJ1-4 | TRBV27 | TGTGCCAGCAGGCGACAGGGAGGTGAAAAACTGTTTTTT | CASRRQGGEKLFF
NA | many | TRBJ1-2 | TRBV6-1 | TGTGCCAGCAGTTCGACCCTCAGTCTTCTTATTGGCTACACCTTC | CASSSTLSLLIGYTF
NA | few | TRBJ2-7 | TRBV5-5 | TGTGCCAGCAGCTTGTGGGCAGGGGTCTCCTACGAGCAGTACTTC | CASSLWAGVSYEQYF
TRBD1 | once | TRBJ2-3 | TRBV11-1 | TGTGCCAGCAGCTTAGCGAAAGGGGGCTTCACAGATACGCAGTATTTT | CASSLAKGGFTDTQYF
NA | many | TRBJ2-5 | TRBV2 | TGTGCCAGCAGTGGAAGTGGGTGGACCCAAGAGACCCAGTACTTC | CASSGSGWTQETQYF